Here is one T cell receptor (beta chain) with its context. The entry originates in a study of shared clonotypes between healthy human individuals. Using immunoSEQ multiplex PCR, the repertoire was profiled, and TCRdb retains in-frame clones only, with some absent. The sample gives approximately 740,000 clones, under 80% of which show up once; more than 1.5% is in the top ten. The source material was memory CD4+ T cells sorted from blood. Subset reported: CD45RA-negative fraction. This clonotype originated in a woman aged 30 to 39 in good health.

CDR3 DNA: TGTGCCAGCAGTGTGGGGCCTACCAGGGGGCAGGGCAAAAACATTCAGTACTTC. Protein product: CASSVGPTRGQGKNIQYF. The chain combines TRBV5-5 with TRBJ2-4; TRBD1 matches at 8 bases. From germline, CDR1 is SGHKS and CDR2 YYEKEE (reference sequence). V gave up 5 bases and J gave up 3 bases; unmatched junction bases: 16. The CDR3 consists of 18 residues.